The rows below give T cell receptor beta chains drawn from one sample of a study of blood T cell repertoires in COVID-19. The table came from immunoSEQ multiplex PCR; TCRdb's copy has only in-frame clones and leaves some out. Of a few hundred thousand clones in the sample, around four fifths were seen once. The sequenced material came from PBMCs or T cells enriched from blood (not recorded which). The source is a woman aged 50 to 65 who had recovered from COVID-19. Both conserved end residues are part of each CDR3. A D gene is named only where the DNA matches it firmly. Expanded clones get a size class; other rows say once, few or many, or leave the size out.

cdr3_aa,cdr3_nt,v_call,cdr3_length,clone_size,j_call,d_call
CASSLEPSGGTYEQYF,TGTGCCAGCAGCTTGGAACCTAGCGGGGGGACCTACGAGCAGTACTTC,TRBV7-2,16,-,TRBJ2-7,TRBD2
CASRVNTEAFF,TGTGCCAGCCGGGTGAACACTGAAGCTTTCTTT,TRBV6-5,11,-,TRBJ1-1,-
CASSWQGNTGELFF,TGTGCCAGCAGCTGGCAGGGGAACACCGGGGAGCTGTTTTTT,TRBV9,14,-,TRBJ2-2,-
CASSHASGPAGELFF,TGTGCCAGCAGCCACGCTAGCGGCCCCGCCGGGGAGCTGTTTTTT,TRBV3-1/TRBV3-2,15,-,TRBJ2-2,TRBD2
CSVKAASGMGSYEQYF,TGCAGCGTCAAGGCGGCTAGCGGGATGGGTTCCTACGAGCAGTACTTC,TRBV29-1,16,-,TRBJ2-7,TRBD2
CASSPRTSREAFF,TGTGCCAGCAGCCCCAGGACTAGCCGTGAAGCTTTCTTT,TRBV5-4,13,few,TRBJ1-1,-
CASSIDVRQGGTGELFF,TGTGCCAGTAGTATAGACGTTAGACAGGGAGGTACCGGGGAGCTGTTTTTT,TRBV19,17,-,TRBJ2-2,-
CASSLAAGAGYGYTF,TGTGCCAGCAGCTTAGCAGCAGGGGCCGGGTATGGCTACACCTTC,TRBV7-2,15,-,TRBJ1-2,-
CASSEIWSGVGNQPQHF,TGTGCCAGCAGTGAAATCTGGTCGGGGGTTGGCAATCAGCCCCAGCATTTT,TRBV6-1,17,-,TRBJ1-5,-
CAWSNRVLYGYTF,TGTGCCTGGAGTAACAGGGTCCTCTATGGCTACACCTTC,TRBV30,13,-,TRBJ1-2,-
CAISPMGGTGGIRGNTIYF,TGTGCCATCAGTCCCATGGGAGGGACAGGGGGCATCCGCGGAAACACCATATATTTT,TRBV10-3,19,-,TRBJ1-3,TRBD1
CAISESRLRNTEAFF,TGTGCCATCAGTGAGTCTAGACTTCGGAACACTGAAGCTTTCTTT,TRBV10-3,15,-,TRBJ1-1,-
CASSLGRAGAGGELFF,TGTGCCAGCAGCTTAGGGCGCGCGGGGGCAGGCGGGGAGCTGTTTTTT,TRBV11-2,16,-,TRBJ2-2,-
CASSFLSGFSGNTIYF,TGTGCTAGCAGCTTTCTATCGGGGTTTTCTGGAAACACCATATATTTT,TRBV7-7,16,few,TRBJ1-3,-
CASSTPGQGRETQYF,TGTGCCAGTAGTACCCCGGGACAGGGGAGAGAGACCCAGTACTTC,TRBV19,15,-,TRBJ2-5,TRBD1
CARTGPQHF,TGTGCCAGAACGGGGCCCCAGCATTTT,TRBV21-1,9,-,TRBJ1-5,-
CSALAETQYF,TGCAGCGCCCTGGCCGAAACCCAGTACTTC,TRBV29-1,10,once,TRBJ2-5,-
CASSFLGTSEAFF,TGTGCCAGCAGTTTTTTGGGGACTAGCGAAGCTTTCTTT,TRBV6-5,13,-,TRBJ1-1,-
CASSLGRTNYGYTF,TGTGCCAGCAGCCTGGGCAGGACTAACTATGGCTACACCTTC,TRBV3-1/TRBV3-2,14,-,TRBJ1-2,-
CASSTRTGGDTEAFF,TGTGCCAGCAGCACGCGGACAGGGGGCGACACTGAAGCTTTCTTT,TRBV5-4,15,-,TRBJ1-1,TRBD1
CASRNGQGADYEQYF,TGTGCCAGCAGAAATGGACAGGGTGCCGACTACGAGCAGTACTTC,TRBV6-5,15,-,TRBJ2-7,TRBD1
CASSDTRGPYNEQFF,TGTGCCAGCAGTGACACGAGGGGGCCCTACAATGAGCAGTTCTTC,TRBV25-1,15,-,TRBJ2-1,TRBD1